The 32 T cell receptor beta chains presented below share a single source sample, sequenced in a study of cytomegalovirus exposure and HLA in healthy donors. Sequencing was performed with immunoSEQ multiplex PCR; in TCRdb, only in-frame clones are kept and a portion is missing. The table lists about 360,000 clones, roughly 90% of them singletons. Sequences were obtained from PBMCs. The receptors were sampled from a woman between 18 and 29 years old in good health and CMV-seronegative.

V usage is TRBV5-1 and J usage is TRBJ1-4; the match to TRBD1 covers 7 bases. CDR3 length: 17 amino acids. Losses at the gene ends were 3 bases for V and 3 bases for J; bases not matched to a gene: 11. Germline loops: CDR1 SGHRS, CDR2 YFSETQ. The CDR3 DNA sequence: TGCGCCAGCAGCTACCAAGGACAGGCCACTGCTAATGAAAAACTGTTTTTT. It codes for CASSYQGQATANEKLFF.

This clone has more than one count but fewer than ten. J is TRBJ2-7 and V is TRBV6-5; D may be TRBD1 (6 bases). Trimming took off 4 bases at V and 0 bases at J, with 16 bases between the two ends. The CDR3 has 16 residues. The germline CDR1 and CDR2 sequences are MNHEY and SVGAGI. In DNA form, the CDR3 reads TGTGCCAGCAGTTTGACCCCCGGGACACCCTCCTACGAGCAGTACTTC. Its protein product is CASSLTPGTPSYEQYF.

V gene TRBV6-1 combines with J gene TRBJ2-1, with 8 bases that match TRBD2. V gave up 5 bases and J gave up 3 bases; unmatched junction bases: 6. CDR3 length equals 15 residues. Germline V gene sequence: CDR1 MNHNS, CDR2 SASEGT. In DNA form, the CDR3 reads TGTGCCAGCAGTAAACTAGCGGCTGACTACAATGAGCAGTTCTTC. Encoded protein: CASSKLAADYNEQFF.

The chain combines TRBV18 with TRBJ2-6; no firm D call. V was cut by 5 bases and J by 3 bases, with 11 bases left in between. This CDR3 is built from 15 residues. Germline CDR1 KGHSH, CDR2 LQKENI. CDR3 coding DNA: TGTGCCAGCTCATCTCCCGAGGATGGGGCCAACGTCCTGACTTTC. Its protein is CASSSPEDGANVLTF.

This chain links TRBV2 with TRBJ2-2; a weak D match, TRBD2 (6 bases). The CDR3 contains 13 residues. V lost 3 bases and J lost 8, with 10 bases in between. Germline V gene lookup returns CDR1 SNHLY and CDR2 FYNNEI. CDR3: CASSEGGPGELFF. The DNA of the CDR3 is TGTGCCAGCAGTGAGGGAGGACCTGGGGAGCTGTTTTTT.

This chain links TRBV7-9 with TRBJ2-1; TRBD2 might be the D (5 bases). Germline-derived CDR1 and CDR2 are SEHNR and FQNEAQ (reference sequence). The CDR3 spans 18 residues. With 1 base removed from V and 9 bases from J, the gap between germline ends came to 25 bases. CDR3: CASSLGTYKTPFLPEQFF. CDR3 coding DNA: TGTGCCAGCAGCTTAGGGACTTATAAAACCCCTTTCCTACCTGAGCAGTTCTTC.

The J gene is TRBJ2-1, the V gene TRBV29-1, with 8 bases fitting TRBD2. From germline, CDR1 is SQVTM and CDR2 ANQGSEA. This CDR3 region has 15 residues. Losses at the gene ends were 4 bases for V and 9 bases for J; bases not matched to a gene: 14. CDR3 bases: TGCAGCGTTGGGCCCCATAGGCGGGGGGTGGGTGAGCAGTTCTTC. It yields the protein CSVGPHRRGVGEQFF.

The V call is TRBV28, the J call TRBJ2-1; D is ambiguous. The germline gives CDR1 MDHEN, CDR2 SYDVKM. Trimming removed 7 bases at V and 3 bases at J, with 4 bases between. This CDR3 spans 11 amino acids. The CDR3 DNA reads as TGTGCCAGCACCTACTACAATGAGCAGTTCTTC. It encodes CASTYYNEQFF.

To note about this clone: The same CDR3 is also encoded by other DNA sequences in this sample. V is TRBV27 and J is TRBJ1-1; TRBD1 aligns across 10 bases. V shed 1 base, J shed 5 bases, and the junction held 1 base outside the gene matches. CDR3 length: 14 residues. CDR1 and CDR2 (germline): MNHEY, SMNVEV (reference sequence). The CDR3 DNA reads TGTGCCAGCAGTTTATGGACAGGGGGAACTGAAGCTTTCTTT. Protein product: CASSLWTGGTEAFF.

V and J are TRBV7-6 and TRBJ2-1; the D gene is possibly TRBD2 (5 bases). The CDR3 length is 14 residues. Germline CDR1 reads SGHVS; CDR2 reads FNYEAQ. Trimming took off 0 bases at V and 5 bases at J, with 8 bases between the two ends. The CDR3 DNA reads TGTGCCAGCAGCTTAGCTCTAGCACACAATGAGCAGTTCTTC. Translation gives CASSLALAHNEQFF. The whole variable domain, remainder taken from reference TRBV7-6 and TRBJ2-1, is GAGVSQSPRYKVTKRGQDVALRCDPISGHVSLYWYRQALGQGPEFLTYFNYEAQQDKSGLPNDRFSAERPEGSISTLTIQRTEQRDSAMYRCASSLALAHNEQFFGPGTRLTVL.

This clone was detected only a few times. J is TRBJ2-6 and V is TRBV2; D gene uncertain. V was clipped by 6 bases and J by 1 base, with 10 bases between them. The CDR3 loop spans 15 amino acids. Looked up from germline, CDR1 is SNHLY and CDR2 is FYNNEI. CDR3 sequence reads: CASSPVGSGANVLTF. The DNA for the CDR3 is TGTGCCAGCAGCCCGGTCGGGTCTGGGGCCAACGTCCTGACTTTC.

The V call is TRBV15, the J call TRBJ1-2, with TRBD1 identical over 7 bases. This CDR3 region has 14 residues. Looked up from germline, CDR1 is LNHNV and CDR2 is YYDKDF (reference sequence). With V trimmed by 1 base and J by 7 bases, 6 bases remained unmatched. The CDR3: CATSRVRGPGGYTF. The CDR3 nucleotides are TGTGCCACCAGCAGAGTGAGGGGGCCCGGTGGCTACACCTTC.

This clone was detected once. The genes are TRBV7-6 and TRBJ2-7, with 8 positions matching TRBD1. In germline, CDR1 is SGHVS, CDR2 FNYEAQ. This CDR3 spans 18 amino acids. The ends lost 3 bases at V and 4 bases at J; junction bases unmatched: 17. The CDR3 region has the DNA TGTGCCAGCAGCTTCTTTAGTGGAGGACAGGGAAAATCTTACGAGCAGTACTTC. This codes for CASSFFSGGQGKSYEQYF.

This rearrangement joins TRBV2 to TRBJ1-2; D call uncertain. Germline CDR1 SNHLY, CDR2 FYNNEI. The CDR3 loop spans 13 amino acids. The V gene lost 7 bases and the J gene lost 3 bases, with 12 bases spanning the gap. The CDR3 loop reads CASKPGSYYGYTF. CDR3 nucleotides: TGTGCCAGCAAACCCGGGAGCTACTATGGCTACACCTTC. The variable domain in full, completed from reference TRBV2 and TRBJ1-2, reads EPEVTQTPSHQVTQMGQEVILRCVPISNHLYFYWYRQILGQKVEFLVSFYNNEISEKSEIFDDQFSVERPDGSNFTLKIRSTKLEDSAMYFCASKPGSYYGYTFGSGTRLTVV.

The chain links TRBV28 to TRBJ2-7, with 8 bases aligning to TRBD2. Germline V gene sequence: CDR1 MDHEN, CDR2 SYDVKM. With 4 bases clipped from V and 3 bases from J, the junction kept 5 bases outside the gene matches. The CDR3 covers 14 residues. CDR3 region: CASSYQREIYEQYF. The CDR3 bases are TGTGCCAGCAGTTACCAGCGGGAGATCTACGAGCAGTACTTC.

This sequence joins TRBV28 and TRBJ1-1; 11 positions agree with TRBD1. This CDR3 has 14 residues. CDR1 MDHEN and CDR2 SYDVKM come from the germline V gene. The J segment lost 8 bases and the V segment lost 2 bases, leaving 4 bases of the junction unmatched. The CDR3 region is CASSLGQGATEAFF. DNA for the CDR3: TGTGCCAGCAGTTTAGGACAGGGGGCCACAGAAGCTTTCTTT.

The chain uses TRBV28 and TRBJ2-7; possible D gene TRBD2, 5 bases. This CDR3 contains 14 residues. The germline CDR1 and CDR2 sequences are MDHEN and SYDVKM. V dropped 3 bases and J dropped 4 bases, with 13 bases sitting between them. This chain's CDR3 is CASSLRLADYEQYF. The DNA for the CDR3 is TGTGCCAGCAGTTTGAGGCTAGCAGATTACGAGCAGTACTTC.

CDR3 sequence: CASRLDTWYEKLFF. CDR3 DNA sequence: TGTGCCAGCAGATTGGACACCTGGTATGAAAAACTGTTTTTT. The chain recombines TRBV6-1 with TRBJ1-4, with a possible D match to TRBD1 (5 bases). Germline lookup yields CDR1 MNHNS and CDR2 SASEGT. Trimming removed 6 bases at V and 6 bases at J, with 14 bases between. The CDR3 contains 14 residues.

The V call is TRBV2, the J call TRBJ1-3; 9 positions match TRBD1. Germline V CDR1 and CDR2: SNHLY, FYNNEI. V lost 7 bases, J lost 9 bases, and 16 bases stayed unmatched. This CDR3 is 16 amino acids long. As DNA, the CDR3 is TGTGCCAGCACCCCAACGGGGACAGGGATTGGTAGCACCATATATTTT. This sequence encodes CASTPTGTGIGSTIYF.

V and J are TRBV2 and TRBJ2-3; 12 nucleotides line up with TRBD2. Germline values: CDR1 SNHLY, CDR2 FYNNEI. V lost 7 bases, J lost 5 bases, and 4 bases stayed unmatched. This CDR3 region has 14 residues. CDR3 amino acids: CASNLAGGIDTQYF. The CDR3, as DNA: TGTGCCAGCAACCTAGCGGGAGGGATAGATACGCAGTATTTT.

The V call is TRBV7-8, the J call TRBJ2-3, with TRBD2 matching 11 bases. The germline V gene has CDR1 SGHVS and CDR2 FQNEAQ. The V gene end was trimmed by 5 bases and the J gene end by 4 bases; junction bases not matched to a gene: 8. This CDR3 has 16 amino acids. The CDR3 bases are TGTGCCAGCAGCCAGGGGACTAGCGGCATAGCAGATACGCAGTATTTT. The encoded protein is CASSQGTSGIADTQYF.

The CDR3 nucleotides are TGCGCCAGCAGCCAGGGGGTCGAGCGGCCAGGGGACACTGAAGCTTTCTTT. Protein product: CASSQGVERPGDTEAFF. The V gene is TRBV4-1, the J gene TRBJ1-1, with D maybe TRBD1 (6 bases). V shed 3 bases and J shed 3 bases, with 20 bases lying between them. CDR1 is MGHRA, CDR2 YSYEKL, per germline. The CDR3 has 17 amino acids.

This chain connects TRBV28 to TRBJ1-1, with D possibly TRBD1 on 6 matching bases. The CDR3 loop spans 15 amino acids. The ends were cut back, 2 bases at V and 5 bases at J, with 15 bases in the middle. Germline assignment: CDR1 MDHEN and CDR2 SYDVKM. CDR3 sequence: CASSLVRGGDTEAFF. As DNA, the CDR3 is TGTGCCAGCAGTTTAGTTAGAGGGGGGGATACTGAAGCTTTCTTT.

This chain joins TRBV5-4 and TRBJ1-3; the match to TRBD1 covers 10 bases. The CDR3 is 15 residues long. The ends lost 4 bases at V and 4 bases at J; junction bases unmatched: 5. Germline V gene lookup returns CDR1 SGHNT and CDR2 YYREEE (reference sequence). The CDR3, as DNA: TGTGCCAGCAGCCGCGACAGGGGGCTCGGAAACACCATATATTTT. Amino acid sequence: CASSRDRGLGNTIYF.

This chain joins TRBV30 and TRBJ2-1, with D maybe TRBD2 (6 bases). Trimming removed 5 bases from V and 6 bases from J, with 20 bases in between. CDR1 and CDR2 from the germline V gene are GTSNPN and SVGIG (reference sequence). The CDR3 spans 15 residues. DNA for the CDR3: TGTGCCTGGGGGGGGAGAGTCCCTTCGGGCAATGAGCAGTTCTTC. It specifies CAWGGRVPSGNEQFF.

The chain's CDR3 is CASSFLTGAYNEQFF. The CDR3 nucleotides read TGTGCCAGCAGCTTCCTGACAGGGGCTTACAATGAGCAGTTCTTC. V usage is TRBV11-2 and J usage is TRBJ2-1, with 8 bases that match TRBD1. J lost 4 bases, V lost 3 bases, and 5 bases had no gene match. Germline assignment: CDR1 SGHAT and CDR2 FQNNGV. This CDR3 is 15 amino acids long.

The CDR3 bases are TGTGCCAGCAGCGTAGGGACAGGGCAGGGCAATGAGCAGTTCTTC. Protein sequence: CASSVGTGQGNEQFF. The chain has TRBV9 and TRBJ2-1; 8 bases are shared with TRBD1. V lost 0 bases, J lost 6 bases, and 5 bases stayed unmatched. The CDR3 covers 15 residues. CDR1 is SGDLS and CDR2 is YYNGEE in the germline V gene. Full variable domain (outside the CDR3, taken from reference TRBV9 and TRBJ2-1): DSGVTQTPKHLITATGQRVTLRCSPRSGDLSVYWYQQSLDQGLQFLIQYYNGEERAKGNILERFSAQQFPDLHSELNLSSLELGDSALYFCASSVGTGQGNEQFFGPGTRLTVL.

This rearrangement joins TRBV10-1 to TRBJ2-7; TRBD2 might be the D (5 bases). The germline V and J ends were trimmed by 2 bases and 7 bases, with 12 bases remaining between them. CDR3 size: 13 residues. Germline V CDR1 and CDR2: WNHNN, SYGVQD (reference sequence). CDR3 coding DNA: TGCGCCAGCAGTGAGGGAGGTGCGAGGGAGCAGTACTTC. Encoded protein: CASSEGGAREQYF.

This clone was detected many times. Other DNA sequences of this sample code for an identical CDR3. This chain connects TRBV6-6 to TRBJ2-1; no reliable D call. The V end was cut by 0 bases, the J end by 1 base, with 4 bases between. Per germline, CDR1 MNHNY and CDR2 SVGAGI (reference sequence). The CDR3 contains 14 residues. For the CDR3, the DNA is TGTGCCAGCAGTTACTCCACATCCTACAATGAGCAGTTCTTC. Its translation: CASSYSTSYNEQFF.

This clone was seen more than once but under ten times. CDR3 sequence: CASSPRQGGYEQYF. The CDR3 coding sequence is TGTGCCAGCAGCCCCCGACAGGGTGGGTACGAGCAGTACTTC. V and J are TRBV7-9 and TRBJ2-7, with TRBD1 matching over 7 bases. The CDR3 is 14 amino acids. V trimming: 5 bases; J trimming: 4 bases; junction bases outside the gene matches: 8. CDR1 SEHNR and CDR2 FQNEAQ come from the germline V gene (reference sequence).

The CDR3 here is CASSPRDLRTGELFF. The CDR3 nucleotides read TGTGCCAGTAGCCCCCGGGACTTGCGCACCGGGGAGCTGTTTTTT. The V gene is TRBV19, the J gene TRBJ2-2; a possible D gene is TRBD2 (6 bases). The V gene lost 6 bases and the J gene lost 4 bases, with 15 bases spanning the gap. The CDR3 spans 15 residues. Germline values: CDR1 LNHDA, CDR2 SQIVND (reference sequence).

V and J are TRBV5-1 and TRBJ2-3, with 11 bases lining up with TRBD2. Germline CDR1 SGHRS, CDR2 YFSETQ. CDR3 size: 14 residues. J gave up 5 bases and V 4 bases, and 3 bases lay outside the gene matches. The CDR3 spells CASSQGLAGDTQYF. As DNA, the CDR3 is TGCGCCAGCAGCCAAGGACTAGCGGGAGATACGCAGTATTTT.